This entry lists 17 T cell receptor beta chains sequenced from one sample in a study of T cell changes during pregnancy in multiple sclerosis (dated by TCRdb to about 2019). The method behind the library was the immunoSEQ multiplex PCR assay. The source is immuneACCESS, and TCRdb retained only in-frame sequences with V and J called. Part of the clones is not carried over; for the studies checked, unresolved V genes explain less than half of this, and the remainder is unexplained. For this sample there are about 55,000 clones; 90% to 95% appear just once. Together, the top ten hold about 3% of the sample. The sample in question was CD8+ T cells from peripheral blood mononuclear cells, obtained in the third trimester of pregnancy. These receptors all come from a female donor with multiple sclerosis, enrolled in a pregnancy study.

This clone was found many times. This sequence joins TRBV21-1 and TRBJ2-3; the listed D gene, TRBD1, was not tested against the DNA. TRBV21-1 is a pseudogene segment. The CDR3 spans 18 residues. CDR3 nucleotides: TGTGCCAGCAGCAAAGGAGACAGAGGGGGTGGAGAGACAGATACGCAGTATTTT. Its translation is CASSKGDRGGGETDTQYF.

The V call is TRBV7-9, the J call TRBJ1-2; a possible D gene is TRBD1 (6 bases). Trimming took off 4 bases at V and 3 bases at J, with 9 bases between the two ends. CDR1 and CDR2 from the germline V gene are SEHNR and FQNEAQ (reference sequence). This CDR3 contains 13 residues. In DNA, the CDR3 is TGTGCCAGCAGCTCTCAGGGGCACTATGGCTACACCTTC. The encoded protein is CASSSQGHYGYTF.

V gene TRBV5-6 combines with J gene TRBJ2-1, with 7 bases lining up with TRBD2. Germline-derived CDR1 and CDR2 are SGHDT and YYEEEE. The junction had 8 bases not matched to a gene; V was cut back by 1 base and J by 4 bases. This CDR3 contains 16 residues. The CDR3 here is CASSLSHSGAYNEQFF. In DNA form, the CDR3 reads TGTGCCAGCAGCTTGTCTCACAGCGGGGCTTACAATGAGCAGTTCTTC.

The J gene is TRBJ2-1, the V gene TRBV6-1; TRBD2 matches 10 bases. Losses at the gene ends were 2 bases for V and 6 bases for J; bases not matched to a gene: 4. This CDR3 is 15 amino acids long. CDR1 is MNHNS, CDR2 SASEGT, per germline. CDR3 sequence reads: CASSELRTSGNEQFF. The CDR3 region has the DNA TGTGCCAGCAGTGAACTTCGGACTAGCGGCAATGAGCAGTTCTTC.

This clone came up once. V is TRBV2 and J is TRBJ2-7; 10 positions match TRBD2. J gave up 6 bases and V 6 bases, and 8 bases lay outside the gene matches. The CDR3 sequence is 14 residues long. The germline V gene has CDR1 SNHLY and CDR2 FYNNEI. The CDR3 bases are TGTGCCAGCAGATTCCTAGCGGGAGTGGGCGAGCAGTACTTC. Translated: CASRFLAGVGEQYF. Together with reference TRBV2 and TRBJ2-7, the CDR3 gives the full variable domain: EPEVTQTPSHQVTQMGQEVILRCVPISNHLYFYWYRQILGQKVEFLVSFYNNEISEKSEIFDDQFSVERPDGSNFTLKIRSTKLEDSAMYFCASRFLAGVGEQYFGPGTRLTVT.

V and J are TRBV4-1 and TRBJ1-2; maybe TRBD1 (6 bases). Trimming took 0 bases from V and 4 from J, leaving 12 bases between them. The CDR3 contains 15 residues. Germline-derived CDR1 and CDR2 are MGHRA and YSYEKL. The chain's CDR3 is CASSQDSQGSYGYTF. CDR3 in DNA: TGCGCCAGCAGCCAAGATTCCCAGGGGAGCTATGGCTACACCTTC.

The chain joins TRBV27 to TRBJ2-2, with 8 bases lining up with TRBD2. Germline assignment: CDR1 MNHEY and CDR2 SMNVEV (reference sequence). The CDR3 contains 15 residues. The J segment lost 5 bases and the V segment lost 6 bases, leaving 8 bases of the junction unmatched. Written as DNA, the CDR3 is TGTGCCAGCAGCCAGACTAGCGCCCCAACCGGGGAGCTGTTTTTT. This sequence encodes CASSQTSAPTGELFF.

The chain links TRBV7-2 to TRBJ2-7, with D unclear. Between the trimmed V and J ends, which lost 1 base and 0 bases, there was a span of 4 bases. CDR1 is SGHTA and CDR2 is FQGNSA in the germline V gene. The CDR3 covers 13 residues. The CDR3 DNA sequence: TGTGCCAGCAGCTTAGGTTACTCCTACGAGCAGTACTTC. Residues: CASSLGYSYEQYF.

The rearrangement joins TRBV10-3 to TRBJ2-3; a possible D gene is TRBD2 (6 bases). CDR1 is ENHRY and CDR2 is SYGVKD in the germline V gene. The CDR3 covers 16 residues. Trimming left V 4 bases short and J 2 bases short, with 16 bases between. The CDR3 DNA reads as TGTGCCATCAGTGCTTCGGGTAGCGGATTCACAGATACGCAGTATTTT. Encoded protein: CAISASGSGFTDTQYF.

This chain uses TRBV7-9 with TRBJ2-7, with 8 bases that match TRBD1. This CDR3 contains 16 residues. CDR1 and CDR2 (germline): SEHNR, FQNEAQ (reference sequence). The V gene end was trimmed by 4 bases and the J gene end by 3 bases; junction bases not matched to a gene: 11. This chain's CDR3 is CASSSLWGTGDYEQYF. CDR3 nucleotide sequence: TGTGCCAGCAGCTCCCTATGGGGGACAGGTGACTACGAGCAGTACTTC.

By share of the sample, this clone is medium-sized (0.01 to 0.1%). The chain employs TRBV6-5 and TRBJ1-1; TRBD1 aligns across 8 bases. Germline V gene sequence: CDR1 MNHEY, CDR2 SVGAGI. V was clipped by 5 bases and J by 4 bases; unmatched bases: 6. The length of the CDR3 is 14 residues. The CDR3 reads CASSPGQGVTEAFF. The CDR3 bases are TGTGCCAGCAGTCCCGGACAGGGTGTCACTGAAGCTTTCTTT.

V gene TRBV13 combines with J gene TRBJ2-3; D unresolved. This CDR3 contains 15 residues. Germline V CDR1 and CDR2: PRHDT, FYEKMQ (reference sequence). Trimming pared 2 bases from V and 2 bases from J, leaving 11 bases between. CDR3 sequence reads: CASSLPKHTTDTQYF. CDR3 in DNA: TGTGCCAGCAGCTTACCGAAACACACCACAGATACGCAGTATTTT.

The rearrangement links TRBV5-6 to TRBJ2-7, with D perhaps TRBD2 (6 bases). The CDR3 has 12 amino acids. Trimming pared 0 bases from V and 6 bases from J, leaving 7 bases between. CDR1 and CDR2 from the germline V gene are SGHDT and YYEEEE. In DNA form, the CDR3 reads TGTGCCAGCAGCTTGGCCGGGGGCGAGCAGTACTTC. It is translated as CASSLAGGEQYF.

The V and J genes are TRBV2 and TRBJ1-4, with D perhaps matching TRBD1 (6 bases). The germline V gene encodes CDR1 SNHLY and CDR2 FYNNEI. V lost 6 bases to trimming and J lost 2 bases, with 19 bases between them. The CDR3 runs 17 residues. CDR3 sequence reads: CASSAPGAGGTNEKLFF. The DNA of the CDR3 is TGTGCCAGCAGCGCTCCAGGGGCGGGGGGCACTAATGAAAAACTGTTTTTT.

J is TRBJ2-1 and V is TRBV2; 7 bases are shared with TRBD1. The V gene end was trimmed by 6 bases and the J gene end by 5 bases; junction bases not matched to a gene: 10. CDR1 and CDR2 from the germline V gene are SNHLY and FYNNEI. The CDR3 consists of 15 residues. The CDR3 DNA sequence: TGTGCCAGCAGCCCCGGAAGGGGGCCTAACAATGAGCAGTTCTTC. Translating gives CASSPGRGPNNEQFF.

As to this clone: A read error may account for a junction end that differs from germline. The V call is TRBV27, the J call TRBJ2-3, with D perhaps TRBD2 (7 bases). Germline values: CDR1 MNHEY, CDR2 SMNVEV (reference sequence). The CDR3 runs to 17 residues. The CDR3 nucleotides are TGCGCCAGCACCATTAGGGGGGGAGAGTCTAGCACAGATACGCAGTATTTT. Its translation is CASTIRGGESSTDTQYF.

V is TRBV6-1 and J is TRBJ1-5, with TRBD1 identical over 7 bases. Germline CDR1 is MNHNS and CDR2 is SASEGT. The CDR3 is 15 residues long. Unmatched junction bases numbered 7, after V lost 5 bases and J lost 3 bases. CDR3 residues: CASSSRDSFNQPQHF. The CDR3 DNA sequence: TGTGCCAGCAGTTCCCGGGACAGTTTCAATCAGCCCCAGCATTTT.